A single sample gave rise to the 3 T cell receptor beta chains below, sequenced in a study of blood T cell repertoires in COVID-19. Profiled with immunoSEQ multiplex PCR; TCRdb holds only in-frame clones, not every one. This sample has about 77,000 clones, with more than 60% found just once. Sequencing was carried out using peripheral blood. The source of these receptors is a man in his sixties with acute or convalescent COVID-19.

The chain recombines TRBV18 with TRBJ2-1; 10 nucleotides agree with TRBD2. CDR3 size: 15 residues. Losses at the gene ends were 6 bases for V and 9 bases for J; bases not matched to a gene: 11. Germline V CDR1 and CDR2: KGHSH, LQKENI. In DNA, the CDR3 is TGTGCCAGCTCCAGTTGGAGCGGGAGGGCCGCTGAGCAGTTCTTC. Its translation is CASSSWSGRAAEQFF.

This rearrangement joins TRBV4-1 to TRBJ1-4, with D hard to call. V was trimmed by 2 bases and J by 6 bases, leaving 13 bases between them. The germline V gene has CDR1 MGHRA and CDR2 YSYEKL. The CDR3 length is 15 residues. In DNA form, the CDR3 reads TGCGCCAGCAGCCAACGTTGGCATCAGGATGAAAAACTGTTTTTT. Translating it yields CASSQRWHQDEKLFF.

This clone was seen only a few times. J is TRBJ2-5 and V is TRBV18; TRBD1 matches 7 bases. Per germline, CDR1 KGHSH and CDR2 LQKENI. The CDR3 sequence is 16 residues long. Trimming took 4 bases from V and 0 from J; bases not matched to a gene: 8. This chain's CDR3 is CASSQGAPANQETQYF. The CDR3 nucleotides are TGTGCCAGCTCACAGGGGGCTCCAGCGAACCAAGAGACCCAGTACTTC.